The TCR beta chain described here comes from a study of cytomegalovirus exposure and HLA in healthy donors. V shed 3 bases and J shed 0 bases, with 10 bases lying between them. Looked up from germline, CDR1 is KGHSH and CDR2 is LQKENI. The CDR3 runs 15 residues. Primers for the PCR totalled 60 Vbeta and 13 Jbeta. Here immunoSEQ multiplex PCR was the method, and the copy in TCRdb shows in-frame clones only, minus some. The sample holds around 97,000 clones, about four fifths seen once. This sequence joins TRBV18 and TRBJ2-3; D perhaps matches TRBD1 (5 bases). This sequence was found in a man aged 35 to 55 in good health and CMV-seropositive. The sequenced sample was PBMCs. The CDR3 loop is CASSPQGTSTDTQYF. The CDR3 region has the DNA TGTGCCAGCTCACCGCAGGGTACTAGCACAGATACGCAGTATTTT.